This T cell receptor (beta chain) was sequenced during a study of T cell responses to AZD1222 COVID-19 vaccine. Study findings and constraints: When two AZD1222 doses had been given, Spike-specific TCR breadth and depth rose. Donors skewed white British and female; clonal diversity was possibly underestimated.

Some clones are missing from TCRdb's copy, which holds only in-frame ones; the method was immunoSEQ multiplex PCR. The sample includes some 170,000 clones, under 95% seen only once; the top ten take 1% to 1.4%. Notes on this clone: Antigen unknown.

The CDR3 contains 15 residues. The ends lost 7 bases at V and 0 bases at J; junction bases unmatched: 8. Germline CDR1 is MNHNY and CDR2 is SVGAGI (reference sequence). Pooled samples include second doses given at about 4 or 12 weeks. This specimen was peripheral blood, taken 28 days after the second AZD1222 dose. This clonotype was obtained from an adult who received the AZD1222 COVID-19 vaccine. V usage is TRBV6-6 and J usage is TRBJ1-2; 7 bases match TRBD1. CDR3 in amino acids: CASIPDRPSNYGYTF. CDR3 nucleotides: TGTGCCAGCATTCCGGACAGGCCATCTAACTATGGCTACACCTTC.